This TCR beta chain was profiled in a study of blood T cell repertoires in COVID-19. Germline-derived CDR1 and CDR2 are KGHSH and LQKENI. CDR3 length equals 15 residues. The V segment lost 3 bases and the J segment 3 bases; nucleotides outside the gene matches: 4. Clones were read by immunoSEQ multiplex PCR, and TCRdb kept only the in-frame ones, dropping some. Of more than 110,000 clones in the sample, approximately 90% are singletons; the top ten hold less than 4.5%. The sample taken for sequencing was PBMCs or T cells enriched from blood (not recorded which). The receptor comes from a man over 45 who had recovered from COVID-19. The chain has TRBV18 and TRBJ2-3; TRBD2 matches at 9 bases. DNA for the CDR3: TGTGCCAGCTCACCGGGACTAGCAAGGACAGATACGCAGTATTTT. Protein sequence: CASSPGLARTDTQYF.